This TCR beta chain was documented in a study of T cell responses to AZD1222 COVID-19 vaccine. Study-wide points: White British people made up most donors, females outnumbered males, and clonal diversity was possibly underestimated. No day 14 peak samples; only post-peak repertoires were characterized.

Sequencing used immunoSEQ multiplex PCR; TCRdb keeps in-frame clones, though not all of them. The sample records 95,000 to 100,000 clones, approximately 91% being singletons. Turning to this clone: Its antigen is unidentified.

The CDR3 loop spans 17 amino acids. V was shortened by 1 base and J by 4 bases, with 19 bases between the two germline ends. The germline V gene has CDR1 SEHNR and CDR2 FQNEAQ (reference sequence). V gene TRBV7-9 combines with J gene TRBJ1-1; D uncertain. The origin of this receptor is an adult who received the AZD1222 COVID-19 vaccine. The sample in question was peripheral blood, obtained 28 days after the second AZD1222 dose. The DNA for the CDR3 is TGTGCCAGCAGCTTAGAAGGCTTTGGACCTATGGGCACTGAAGCTTTCTTT. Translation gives CASSLEGFGPMGTEAFF.